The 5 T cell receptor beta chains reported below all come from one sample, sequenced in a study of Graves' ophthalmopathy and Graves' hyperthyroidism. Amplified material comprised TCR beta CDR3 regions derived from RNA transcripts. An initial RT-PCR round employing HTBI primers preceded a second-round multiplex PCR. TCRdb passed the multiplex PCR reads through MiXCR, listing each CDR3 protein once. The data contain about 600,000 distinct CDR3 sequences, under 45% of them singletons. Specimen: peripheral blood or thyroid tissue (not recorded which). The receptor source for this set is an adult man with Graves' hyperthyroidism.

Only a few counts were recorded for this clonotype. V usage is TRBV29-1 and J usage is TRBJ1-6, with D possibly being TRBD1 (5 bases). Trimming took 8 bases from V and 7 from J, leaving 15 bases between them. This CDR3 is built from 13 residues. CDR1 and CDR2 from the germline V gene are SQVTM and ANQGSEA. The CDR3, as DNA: TGCAGCACCTCCGACAGACGAAATTCACCCCTCCACTTT. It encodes CSTSDRRNSPLHF.

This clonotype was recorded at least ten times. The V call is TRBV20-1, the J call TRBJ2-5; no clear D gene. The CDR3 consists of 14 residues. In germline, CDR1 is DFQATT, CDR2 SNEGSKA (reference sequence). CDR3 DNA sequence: TGCAGCTTACTTCCGGAGTTTCTAATGGAGACCCAGTACTTC. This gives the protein CSLLPEFLMETQYF.

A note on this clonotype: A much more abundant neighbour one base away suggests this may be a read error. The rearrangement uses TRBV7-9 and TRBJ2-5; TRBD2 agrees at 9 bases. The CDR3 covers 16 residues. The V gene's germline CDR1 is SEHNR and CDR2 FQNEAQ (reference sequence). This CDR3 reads CVSSSIAGEYQETQYF. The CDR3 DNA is TGTGTCAGCAGCTCCATAGCGGGGGAGTACCAAGAGACCCAGTACTTC.

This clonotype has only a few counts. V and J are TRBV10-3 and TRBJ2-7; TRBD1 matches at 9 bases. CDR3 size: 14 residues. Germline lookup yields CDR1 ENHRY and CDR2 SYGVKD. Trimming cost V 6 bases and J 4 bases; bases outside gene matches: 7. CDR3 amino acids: CAIRDGTGSYEQYF. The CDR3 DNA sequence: TGTGCCATCAGGGACGGGACAGGGTCTTACGAGCAGTACTTC.

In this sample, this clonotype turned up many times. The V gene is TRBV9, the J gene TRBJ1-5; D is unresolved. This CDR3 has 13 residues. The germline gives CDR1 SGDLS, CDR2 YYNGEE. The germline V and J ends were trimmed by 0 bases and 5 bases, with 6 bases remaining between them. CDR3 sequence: CASSVAPDQPQHF. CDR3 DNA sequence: TGTGCCAGCAGCGTAGCTCCGGATCAGCCCCAGCATTTT.